This T cell receptor beta chain was identified during a study of T cells in Graves' hyperthyroidism and ophthalmopathy. This clonotype was counted many times. Antigen specificity is unknown. Study-wide results and caveats: Before onset, by a median of approximately 5.9 months, the model predicted ophthalmopathy.

TCR beta CDR3 sequences were amplified from RNA transcripts. Carried out on the TCR CDR3, a first-round RT-PCR used the HTBI primer set. TCRdb redid the calling of the multiplex PCR reads with MiXCR, one entry per CDR3 protein. In the table there are hundreds of thousands of distinct CDR3 sequences, about an eighth of which are singletons. Trimming took 7 bases from V and 1 from J, leaving 13 bases between them. The germline gives CDR1 MNHNS, CDR2 SASEGT. This CDR3 has 15 residues. The TCR originated in a woman aged 40 to 50 with Graves' ophthalmopathy. The chain is built from TRBV6-1 and TRBJ2-2, with a weak D call TRBD1 (5 bases). The specimen was blood. The CDR3 DNA reads TGTGCCAGCACCTTCACAGGAGAGAACACCGGGGAGCTGTTTTTT. Translated: CASTFTGENTGELFF.